The sequence of this T cell receptor beta chain was determined in a study of blood T cells in healthy people across ages. As to this clonotype: Antigen unknown.

Donors were healthy Caucasian individuals from Russia aged roughly 6 to 90. The CDR3 length is 14 residues. Trimming at V came to 6 bases and at J to 0 bases, leaving 5 bases not matched to a gene. Germline-derived CDR1 and CDR2 are DFQATT and SNEGSKA (reference sequence). Points from the study as a whole: Estimates of total diversity, which came from one million sequenced T cells, were considered to be underestimates.

For the second PCR, which ran for 7 to 11 cycles, a sample-barcoded 5' primer and a J-beta primer mix were used. TCRdb fed the 5' RACE reads into MiXCR, producing one record per CDR3 protein. Of a few hundred thousand distinct CDR3 sequences detected, about 26% appear once; the ten largest clones hold 3% to 4%. Another study also made use of these data, one on T cells of mothers and their children. Per that paper: A second PCR was performed with the M1S primer. This primer added sample barcodes and 2-4 random nucleotides.

The specimen sequenced was blood. The clonotype comes from a boy younger than 10 in good health. The rearrangement links TRBV20-1 to TRBJ2-7; 10 bases line up with TRBD2. The CDR3 protein is CSAQGLAVSYEQYF. The CDR3 bases are TGCAGTGCCCAAGGACTAGCGGTCTCCTACGAGCAGTACTTC.